This entry lists 29 T cell receptor beta chains sequenced from one sample in a study of Ad26.COV2.S vaccination and SARS-CoV-2 variants. Using immunoSEQ multiplex PCR, the repertoire was profiled, and TCRdb retains in-frame clones only, with some absent. The table lists under 250,000 clones, around 85% of them singletons. Treatment: roughly 18 received Ad26.COV2.S at low or high dose, single or two shots; several received placebo; per-sample allocation not given. Specimens were obtained on day 63 following the first vaccine or placebo injection. This sample comprised peripheral blood, obtained in a trial of Ad26.COV2.S vaccine versus placebo. The receptors come from a person between 18 and 59 years old who received the Ad26.COV2.S COVID-19 vaccine or a placebo.

V usage is TRBV27 and J usage is TRBJ2-5, with 8 bases lining up with TRBD1. V was pared by 6 bases and J by 6 bases, with 6 bases of the junction left unmatched. Germline loops: CDR1 MNHEY, CDR2 SMNVEV (reference sequence). The CDR3 covers 13 residues. DNA for the CDR3: TGTGCCAGCAGGCGGACAGGGATAAAGACCCAGTACTTC. This translates into CASRRTGIKTQYF.

This clone was observed a single time. The rearrangement uses TRBV18 and TRBJ1-3, with TRBD1 matching 10 bases. Losses at the gene ends were 2 bases for V and 2 bases for J; bases not matched to a gene: 3. This CDR3 has 16 amino acids. Per germline, CDR1 KGHSH and CDR2 LQKENI. CDR3 residues: CASSPIGQGAGNTIYF. Here the CDR3 DNA reads TGTGCCAGCTCACCAATCGGACAGGGGGCTGGAAACACCATATATTTT.

CDR3 region: CASSPLGQEYEQYF. The CDR3, as DNA: TGTGCCAGCTCACCGCTCGGACAGGAGTACGAGCAGTACTTC. The chain has TRBV18 and TRBJ2-7; 7 bases match TRBD1. CDR1 is KGHSH, CDR2 LQKENI, per germline. CDR3 length: 14 residues. Trimming cost V 3 bases and J 4 bases; bases outside gene matches: 6.

The gene calls are TRBV7-9 and TRBJ1-1, with D hard to call. CDR1 SEHNR and CDR2 FQNEAQ come from the germline V gene (reference sequence). Trimming shortened V by 5 bases and J by 1 base, and 11 bases separated the two germline ends. The CDR3 is 14 amino acids. CDR3 sequence: CASSPAFGNTEAFF. CDR3 DNA: TGTGCCAGCAGCCCGGCTTTCGGGAACACTGAAGCTTTCTTT.

The chain uses TRBV5-5 and TRBJ1-2, with D possibly TRBD1 on 5 matching bases. V was shortened by 4 bases and J by 3 bases, with 19 bases between the two germline ends. The CDR3 has 16 residues. Germline CDR1 SGHKS, CDR2 YYEKEE (reference sequence). The CDR3 loop reads CASSAGTSSVYYGYTF. The DNA for the CDR3 is TGTGCCAGCAGCGCAGGGACCTCGAGCGTCTACTATGGCTACACCTTC.

The chain couples TRBV5-4 to TRBJ1-2, with 9 bases matching TRBD1. The CDR3 has 15 residues. Germline V CDR1 and CDR2: SGHNT, YYREEE (reference sequence). Germline trimming cut 1 base from V and 3 bases from J; bases unmatched to any gene: 4. This CDR3 is CASSLLQGAHYGYTF. In DNA, the CDR3 is TGTGCCAGCAGCTTGCTACAGGGGGCGCACTATGGCTACACCTTC.

The chain carries TRBV6-5 and TRBJ2-5; 10 bases agree with TRBD1. CDR1 and CDR2 from the germline V gene are MNHEY and SVGAGI. The CDR3 covers 16 residues. V was pared by 3 bases and J by 3 bases, with 7 bases of the junction left unmatched. DNA for the CDR3: TGTGCCAGCAGTTATCGACAGGGGGCCGTGGAAGAGACCCAGTACTTC. Residues: CASSYRQGAVEETQYF.

The rearrangement joins TRBV3-1 (or the pseudogene TRBV3-2) to TRBJ2-1; 10 bases match TRBD2. There are 19 residues in the CDR3. With V trimmed by 0 bases and J by 10 bases, 18 bases remained unmatched. Germline assignment: CDR1 LGHDT and CDR2 YNNKEL (reference sequence). In nucleotides, the CDR3 is TGTGCCAGCAGCCAAGAGGGAAGGCTAGCGGGGGCCCATTACGGGGAGCAGTTCTTC. This gives the protein CASSQEGRLAGAHYGEQFF.

The chain combines TRBV14 with TRBJ2-1; D unclear. The CDR3 is 16 amino acids. V shed 2 bases and J shed 0 bases, with 11 bases lying between them. Germline lookup yields CDR1 SGHDN and CDR2 FVKESK. The CDR3 region has the DNA TGTGCCAGCAGCCAATACGGCGGCAGCTCCTACAATGAGCAGTTCTTC. As protein: CASSQYGGSSYNEQFF. Supplemented by reference TRBV14 and TRBJ2-1, the full variable domain reads EAGVTQFPSHSVIEKGQTVTLRCDPISGHDNLYWYRRVMGKEIKFLLHFVKESKQDESGMPNNRFLAERTGGTYSTLKVQPAELEDSGVYFCASSQYGGSSYNEQFFGPGTRLTVL.

The rearrangement uses TRBV21-1 and TRBJ1-6; whether TRBD1, the table's D call, matches the DNA was not checked. TRBV21-1 is shown as a pseudogene. This CDR3 contains 13 residues. The CDR3 DNA reads as TGTGCTAGCAACCAGCTGGGCGATTCACCCCTCCACTTT. This translates into CASNQLGDSPLHF.

V is TRBV5-1 and J is TRBJ2-1; TRBD2 matches at 8 bases. Germline assignment: CDR1 SGHRS and CDR2 YFSETQ. V lost 1 base to trimming and J lost 4 bases; unmatched junction nucleotides: 7. This CDR3 region has 16 residues. The chain's CDR3 is CASSLSGSSGYNEQFF. The CDR3 DNA reads as TGCGCCAGCAGCTTGTCCGGGTCTAGCGGGTACAATGAGCAGTTCTTC.

The chain employs TRBV7-9 and TRBJ2-5, with 12 positions matching TRBD2. Germline V CDR1 and CDR2: SEHNR, FQNEAQ (reference sequence). The J segment lost 5 bases and the V segment lost 1 base, leaving 2 bases of the junction unmatched. This CDR3 has 15 amino acids. The CDR3 DNA sequence: TGTGCCAGCAGCTTAGTGACTAGCGGGAGTGAGACCCAGTACTTC. Translated: CASSLVTSGSETQYF.

This chain joins TRBV28 and TRBJ2-2, with D possibly being TRBD1 (6 bases). The ends were cut back, 7 bases at V and 0 bases at J, with 15 bases in the middle. The germline CDR1 and CDR2 sequences are MDHEN and SYDVKM. The CDR3 runs 16 residues. In DNA, the CDR3 is TGTGCCAGCATCCATCAGGGGATTACGAACACCGGGGAGCTGTTTTTT. It translates to CASIHQGITNTGELFF.

The rearrangement uses TRBV30 and TRBJ2-2; 13 bases are a match to TRBD2. From germline, CDR1 is GTSNPN and CDR2 SVGIG (reference sequence). Trimming took 8 bases from V and 6 from J; bases not matched to a gene: 3. The CDR3 has 13 residues. The CDR3 spells CAGTSGEAGELFF. CDR3 nucleotides: TGTGCCGGGACTAGCGGGGAGGCCGGGGAGCTGTTTTTT.

The rearrangement links TRBV7-8 to TRBJ2-7; 10 bases fit TRBD1. The CDR3 length is 13 residues. Germline V gene sequence: CDR1 SGHVS, CDR2 FQNEAQ. With 5 bases clipped from V and 5 bases from J, the junction kept 3 bases outside the gene matches. The CDR3 protein is CASSPDRGDEQYV. The CDR3 DNA follows: TGTGCCAGCAGCCCGGACAGGGGGGACGAGCAGTACGTC.

There are a few counts of this clone. The chain links TRBV2 to TRBJ1-1; D remains unclear. This CDR3 contains 14 residues. The V gene lost 8 bases and the J gene lost 5 bases, with 18 bases spanning the gap. Germline V gives CDR1 SNHLY, CDR2 FYNNEI. For the CDR3, the DNA is TGTGCCAGCTCCGCGTCGGGAATCGGAACTGAAGCTTTCTTT. This encodes CASSASGIGTEAFF. Full variable domain (outside the CDR3, taken from reference TRBV2 and TRBJ1-1): EPEVTQTPSHQVTQMGQEVILRCVPISNHLYFYWYRQILGQKVEFLVSFYNNEISEKSEIFDDQFSVERPDGSNFTLKIRSTKLEDSAMYFCASSASGIGTEAFFGQGTRLTVV.

This clone turned up a few times. The chain couples TRBV27 to TRBJ2-5; the match to TRBD2 covers 7 bases. Germline values: CDR1 MNHEY, CDR2 SMNVEV (reference sequence). Trimming took 5 bases from V and 6 from J; bases not matched to a gene: 3. The CDR3 covers 12 residues. The CDR3 nucleotides are TGTGCCAGCAGTGGGGAGGGGCAGACCCAGTACTTC. Protein product: CASSGEGQTQYF.

This clone has only a few counts. The V gene is TRBV6-2 or TRBV6-3, the J gene TRBJ2-6; D is unclear. The germline CDR1 and CDR2 sequences are MNHEY and SVGEGT. V was pared by 0 bases and J by 0 bases, with 3 bases between. This CDR3 has 15 amino acids. CDR3 sequence reads: CASSYSDSGANVLTF. The CDR3 nucleotides read TGTGCCAGCAGTTACTCGGACTCTGGGGCCAACGTCCTGACTTTC.

With respect to this clone: This CDR3 is also generated by other DNA sequences in the sample. The chain employs TRBV27 and TRBJ1-1; 8 bases line up with TRBD1. This CDR3 has 14 residues. Unmatched junction bases numbered 5, after V lost 3 bases and J lost 5 bases. Germline CDR1 and CDR2: MNHEY and SMNVEV (reference sequence). The DNA for the CDR3 is TGTGCCAGCAGTTTGTCAGGGGGCCGGACTGAAGCTTTCTTT. Translating gives CASSLSGGRTEAFF.

The chain links TRBV7-3 to TRBJ2-2; D possibly corresponds to TRBD1 (5 bases). Germline V lookup: CDR1 SGHTA, CDR2 FQGTGA. The CDR3 totals 15 residues. The V and J ends lost 4 bases and 1 base respectively, with 10 bases between them. The CDR3 is CASSSWGGNTGELFF. The CDR3 nucleotides are TGTGCCAGCAGCTCATGGGGCGGGAACACCGGGGAGCTGTTTTTT.

V gene TRBV4-1 combines with J gene TRBJ1-2; the match to TRBD1 covers 8 bases. Germline V gene sequence: CDR1 MGHRA, CDR2 YSYEKL. V trimming: 4 bases; J trimming: 8 bases; junction bases outside the gene matches: 9. CDR3 length: 14 residues. DNA of the CDR3: TGCGCCAGCAGCCTCTATGACAGGGGATACGGCTACACCTTC. Amino acid sequence: CASSLYDRGYGYTF.

The chain has TRBV21-1 and TRBJ2-3; whether TRBD2, the table's D call, matches the DNA was not checked. TRBV21-1 is deemed a pseudogene. There are 15 residues in the CDR3. This chain's CDR3 is CASSKEWREADTQYF. CDR3 coding DNA: TGTGCCAGCAGCAAAGAGTGGCGGGAGGCAGATACGCAGTATTTT.

V and J are TRBV20-1 and TRBJ2-1; TRBD2 agrees at 8 bases. The CDR3 extends over 11 amino acids. V dropped 5 bases and J dropped 13; count of bases not matched to a gene: 7. CDR1 and CDR2 (germline): DFQATT, SNEGSKA (reference sequence). The CDR3 region has the DNA TGCAGTGCTGCAGAGGCGGGAGGTCAGTTCTTC. This sequence encodes CSAAEAGGQFF.

The chain has TRBV19 and TRBJ2-1; 14 bases are a match to TRBD2. Germline V gene data show CDR1 as LNHDA and CDR2 as SQIVND (reference sequence). Unmatched junction bases numbered 2, after V lost 3 bases and J lost 1 base. The CDR3 has 17 amino acids. The CDR3 sequence: CASSMGLAGVSYNEQFF. CDR3 sequence (DNA): TGTGCCAGTAGTATGGGACTAGCGGGAGTATCCTACAATGAGCAGTTCTTC. Full variable domain (rest looked up from reference TRBV19 and TRBJ2-1): DGGITQSPKYLFRKEGQNVTLSCEQNLNHDAMYWYRQDPGQGLRLIYYSQIVNDFQKGDIAEGYSVSREKKESFPLTVTSAQKNPTAFYLCASSMGLAGVSYNEQFFGPGTRLTVL.

The gene calls are TRBV14 and TRBJ1-1, with a possible D match to TRBD1 (6 bases). CDR1 is SGHDN and CDR2 is FVKESK in the germline V gene. This CDR3 contains 17 residues. V was shortened by 2 bases and J by 3 bases, with 19 bases between the two germline ends. The CDR3: CASSQFRAIRGDTEAFF. The CDR3 DNA is TGTGCCAGCAGCCAATTTCGGGCCATTAGGGGGGACACTGAAGCTTTCTTT.

The chain has TRBV15 and TRBJ2-7, with D unclear. This CDR3 has 12 residues. With 0 bases removed from V and 6 bases from J, the gap between germline ends came to 6 bases. The germline V gene encodes CDR1 LNHNV and CDR2 YYDKDF (reference sequence). Here the CDR3 DNA reads TGTGCCACCAGCAGAGATTTCGCCGAGCAGTACTTC. Translation: CATSRDFAEQYF.

This clone appeared once. The chain carries TRBV7-8 and TRBJ2-3; unclear D gene. The V gene's germline CDR1 is SGHVS and CDR2 FQNEAQ. The CDR3 covers 11 residues. V dropped 2 bases and J dropped 6 bases, with 3 bases sitting between them. Written as DNA, the CDR3 is TGTGCCAGCAGCTTAAGGGATACGCAGTATTTT. Translated: CASSLRDTQYF.

The genes are TRBV7-3 and TRBJ2-2, with D unclear. V lost 2 bases and J 6 bases, leaving 7 bases between the germline ends. The CDR3 sequence is 13 residues long. The germline V gene has CDR1 SGHTA and CDR2 FQGTGA. For the CDR3, the DNA is TGTGCCAGCAGCTTACTGTATGCCGGGGAGCTGTTTTTT. Translated: CASSLLYAGELFF.

V usage is TRBV30 and J usage is TRBJ1-5; 7 bases line up with TRBD1. Germline CDR1 and CDR2: GTSNPN and SVGIG (reference sequence). Germline trimming cut 1 base from V and 6 bases from J; bases unmatched to any gene: 6. This CDR3 is 14 amino acids long. DNA for the CDR3: TGTGCCTGGAGTGATGGGAACAGGGGTCAGCCCCAGCATTTT. It is translated as CAWSDGNRGQPQHF.